One and the same sample provided the 17 T cell receptor beta chains below, sequenced in a study of cytomegalovirus exposure and HLA in healthy donors. The PCR had 60 Vbeta and 13 Jbeta primers. Some clones are missing from TCRdb's copy, which holds only in-frame ones; the method was immunoSEQ multiplex PCR. The sample yields about 120,000 clones, 81% seen once. The sequenced sample was PBMCs. These receptors came from a woman aged 40 to 50 in good health and CMV-seronegative.

The chain carries TRBV21-1 and TRBJ1-5; the table's D call of TRBD1 was not tested on the DNA. TRBV21-1 is assigned pseudogene status. The CDR3 totals 16 residues. The CDR3 here is CASSILSGGKNQPQHF. CDR3 nucleotide sequence: TGTGCCAGCAGCATACTCTCAGGGGGGAAGAATCAGCCCCAGCATTTT.

The chain combines TRBV27 with TRBJ2-1, with 10 bases that match TRBD2. CDR1 MNHEY and CDR2 SMNVEV come from the germline V gene (reference sequence). The V segment lost 0 bases and the J segment 9 bases; nucleotides outside the gene matches: 11. This CDR3 spans 17 amino acids. The CDR3 protein is CASSLSSLAGVSGEQFF. CDR3 nucleotide sequence: TGTGCCAGCAGTTTATCGAGCCTAGCGGGAGTATCTGGTGAGCAGTTCTTC.

The chain couples TRBV25-1 to TRBJ2-7, with 11 bases matching TRBD1. The V and J ends lost 4 bases and 3 bases, in that order; junction bases with no gene match: 5. This CDR3 comprises 15 residues. The V gene's germline CDR1 is MGHDK and CDR2 SYGVNS. The CDR3 sequence: CASSVAGTGGYEQYF. Written as DNA, the CDR3 is TGTGCCAGCAGTGTCGCCGGGACAGGGGGCTACGAGCAGTACTTC.

The chain links TRBV7-3 to TRBJ2-1; possible D gene TRBD2, 6 bases. Per the germline V gene, CDR1 is SGHTA and CDR2 is FQGTGA. The CDR3 extends over 14 amino acids. Trimming took off 5 bases at V and 8 bases at J, with 16 bases between the two ends. This chain's CDR3 is CASSPGGGLDEQFF. CDR3 DNA: TGTGCCAGCAGCCCCGGAGGAGGGCTCGATGAGCAGTTCTTC.

The chain couples TRBV7-2 to TRBJ2-1; D is perhaps TRBD1 (6 bases). V was pared by 6 bases and J by 6 bases, with 18 bases between. The CDR3 contains 15 residues. The germline gives CDR1 SGHTA, CDR2 FQGNSA. CDR3 bases: TGTGCCAGCAGACAAGGGGGAGCGCGTCTCAATGAGCAGTTCTTC. Protein product: CASRQGGARLNEQFF.

V usage is TRBV5-1 and J usage is TRBJ2-2, with 12 bases matching TRBD2. V was pared by 0 bases and J by 1 base, with 1 base of the junction left unmatched. This CDR3 spans 17 amino acids. Germline values: CDR1 SGHRS, CDR2 YFSETQ. The CDR3 sequence is CASSLGGLAGNTGELFF. The CDR3 nucleotides read TGCGCCAGCAGCTTGGGGGGACTAGCGGGGAACACCGGGGAGCTGTTTTTT. Drawing the rest from reference TRBV5-1 and TRBJ2-2, the complete variable domain is KAGVTQTPRYLIKTRGQQVTLSCSPISGHRSVSWYQQTPGQGLQFLFEYFSETQRNKGNFPGRFSGRQFSNSRSEMNVSTLELGDSALYLCASSLGGLAGNTGELFFGEGSRLTVL.

This chain links TRBV30 with TRBJ1-1; no definite D call. Germline loops: CDR1 GTSNPN, CDR2 SVGIG (reference sequence). The CDR3 runs to 13 residues. Trimming took off 3 bases at V and 1 base at J, with 9 bases between the two ends. DNA of the CDR3: TGTGCCTGGAGAGGGAGTAAGAACACTGAAGCTTTCTTT. It yields the protein CAWRGSKNTEAFF.

The rearrangement uses TRBV4-3 and TRBJ2-5; TRBD2 might be the D (5 bases). The CDR3 runs to 18 residues. V was shortened by 0 bases and J by 2 bases, with 19 bases between the two germline ends. Germline CDR1 and CDR2: LGHNA and YSLEER. The CDR3 reads CASSQDHGVVVPQETQYF. DNA of the CDR3: TGCGCCAGCAGCCAAGACCACGGGGTGGTGGTACCTCAAGAGACCCAGTACTTC.

V is TRBV6-1 and J is TRBJ2-1, with TRBD2 identical over 11 bases. The germline V gene encodes CDR1 MNHNS and CDR2 SASEGT. With V trimmed by 6 bases and J by 4 bases, 5 bases remained unmatched. This CDR3 contains 15 residues. The CDR3 sequence: CASRALAGGYNEQFF. CDR3 nucleotide sequence: TGTGCCAGCAGGGCGCTAGCGGGGGGTTACAATGAGCAGTTCTTC.

This clone was picked up a small number of times. This chain links TRBV28 with TRBJ2-1; 13 bases match TRBD2. Germline V gives CDR1 MDHEN, CDR2 SYDVKM. CDR3 length equals 15 residues. V was clipped by 9 bases and J by 7 bases; unmatched bases: 9. This chain's CDR3 is CASVLAGGPRNEQFF. CDR3 DNA sequence: TGTGCCAGTGTACTAGCGGGAGGGCCGAGGAATGAGCAGTTCTTC.

The chain joins TRBV6-1 to TRBJ1-1; 9 bases are shared with TRBD1. After removal of 8 bases from V and 1 base from J, the junction contained 2 bases not matched to a gene. This CDR3 has 13 residues. Per the germline V gene, CDR1 is MNHNS and CDR2 is SASEGT. The CDR3 sequence: CASSGQGNTEAFF. CDR3 DNA sequence: TGTGCCAGCTCGGGACAGGGGAACACTGAAGCTTTCTTT.

The CDR3 region has the DNA TGTGCCAGCAGTTTGGGACAGGGGACAGATACGCAGTATTTT. This codes for CASSLGQGTDTQYF. The chain has TRBV27 and TRBJ2-3; 10 bases line up with TRBD1. This CDR3 is built from 14 residues. The V and J ends lost 3 bases and 3 bases, in that order; junction bases with no gene match: 0. Germline V lookup: CDR1 MNHEY, CDR2 SMNVEV (reference sequence).

In its sample, this clone was seen a few times. The V call is TRBV5-4, the J call TRBJ1-4; D is perhaps TRBD1 (5 bases). Per germline, CDR1 SGHNT and CDR2 YYREEE (reference sequence). The CDR3 spans 15 residues. Deletions cut 5 bases from V and 2 bases from J, with 13 bases between. CDR3 DNA: TGTGCCAGCAGTTTGAGGGGTATCACTAATGAAAAACTGTTTTTT. Translated: CASSLRGITNEKLFF.

This sequence joins TRBV7-2 and TRBJ2-5; tentative D call: TRBD1 (5 bases). V was shortened by 5 bases and J by 5 bases, with 15 bases between the two germline ends. This CDR3 is 14 amino acids long. Germline V gene sequence: CDR1 SGHTA, CDR2 FQGNSA. In nucleotides, the CDR3 is TGTGCCAGCAGCCAAAGATCAGGGTTGGAGACCCAGTACTTC. Translating gives CASSQRSGLETQYF.

This chain links TRBV5-6 with TRBJ2-7; 9 bases are shared with TRBD1. The CDR3 has 14 residues. From germline, CDR1 is SGHDT and CDR2 YYEEEE. V was pared by 1 base and J by 4 bases, with 3 bases of the junction left unmatched. The CDR3 sequence: CASSLWDRDYEQYF. CDR3 nucleotide sequence: TGTGCCAGCAGCTTGTGGGACAGGGATTACGAGCAGTACTTC.

The chain joins TRBV27 to TRBJ1-3; TRBD1 aligns across 8 bases. In germline, CDR1 is MNHEY, CDR2 SMNVEV (reference sequence). This CDR3 has 17 amino acids. V gave up 4 bases and J gave up 0 bases; unmatched junction bases: 8. The CDR3 nucleotides are TGTGCCAGCAGTTCCCGGGACAGGCAATTCTCTGGAAACACCATATATTTT. Encoded protein: CASSSRDRQFSGNTIYF.

V gene TRBV7-6 combines with J gene TRBJ2-6; 10 positions agree with TRBD1. V lost 1 base, J lost 2 bases, and 5 bases stayed unmatched. Germline V lookup: CDR1 SGHVS, CDR2 FNYEAQ. This CDR3 has 18 amino acids. The CDR3 bases are TGTGCCAGCAGCTTAGTTGGACAGGGGGAGACTGGGGCCAACGTCCTGACTTTC. It specifies CASSLVGQGETGANVLTF.